The entry below describes one T cell receptor (beta chain). The junction does not match germline at one end; this may be a read error. Germline CDR1 reads SGHNT; CDR2 reads YYREEE (reference sequence). The CDR3 runs to 15 residues. The data were obtained in a study of blood T cell repertoires in COVID-19. The assay was immunoSEQ multiplex PCR, and TCRdb's table has in-frame clones only and misses some. Among about 100,000 clones listed, about 90% were seen once. The chain recombines TRBV5-4 with TRBJ2-7; 9 bases fit TRBD1. The sequenced material came from peripheral blood. This sequence originates from a man aged 30-40 years in a cohort sampled during active COVID-19. CDR3 loop: CASSLFGGQGQSRFF. The CDR3 DNA reads TGTGCCAGCAGCTTATTCGGGGGACAGGGACAGAGCCGGTTCTTC.